Below, 10 T cell receptor beta chains from the same sample are listed, as sequenced in a study of metastatic and nonmetastatic thyroid tumors (dated by TCRdb to between 2020 and 2021). Library construction relied on PCR. TCRdb shows the sequencer as Illumina HiSeq 4000. TCRdb reanalyzed the raw reads on its own, using fastp at Q25 for trimming and MiXCR for clone calling, and kept in-frame beta chains. The sample yields several thousand clones; roughly a third were counted once. The ten largest account for roughly 21% of the sample. No patient had received any treatment before thyroid surgery. Sequencing input: tumor tissue. Receptors were obtained from a female donor with papillary thyroid cancer or a benign thyroid nodule (not recorded which). Some clones in this sample may be carry-over from other donors' samples.

The chain couples TRBV12-3 or TRBV12-4 to TRBJ1-2; no clear D. The CDR3 consists of 12 residues. V was trimmed by 2 bases and J by 4 bases, leaving 5 bases between them. In nucleotides, the CDR3 is TGTGCCAGCAGTTTAAACAGCTATGGCTACACCTTC. The encoded protein is CASSLNSYGYTF.

This clone has more than one count but fewer than ten. The chain is built from TRBV28 and TRBJ1-1; D uncertain. Looked up from germline, CDR1 is MDHEN and CDR2 is SYDVKM. This CDR3 contains 13 residues. Trimming pared 1 base from V and 1 base from J, leaving 4 bases between. DNA of the CDR3: TGTGCCAGCAGTTTATTAGAGAACACTGAAGCTTTCTTT. It yields the protein CASSLLENTEAFF.

The V and J genes are TRBV28 and TRBJ2-7, with D unclear. CDR3 length: 11 residues. V was pared by 4 bases and J by 5 bases, with 6 bases between. Germline loops: CDR1 MDHEN, CDR2 SYDVKM. This CDR3 reads CASSYTDEQYF. For the CDR3, the DNA is TGTGCCAGCAGTTATACAGACGAGCAGTACTTC.

This clone was detected many times. A read error may explain this, as a much larger clone is one base away. Other DNA sequences in the sample encode the same CDR3. This rearrangement joins TRBV28 to TRBJ1-1, with D maybe TRBD1 (5 bases). Germline V lookup: CDR1 MDHEN, CDR2 SYDVKM. The CDR3 covers 12 residues. CDR3 in DNA: TGTGCTAGCAGCCTTACGGGGGTGGAAGCTTTCTTT. Translated: CASSLTGVEAFF.

The table lists this clone with a count of one. The chain joins TRBV11-1 to TRBJ2-5; possibly TRBD1 for D (6 bases). Deletions cut 5 bases from V and 5 bases from J, with 18 bases between. Germline V CDR1 and CDR2: SGHAT, FQDESV (reference sequence). The CDR3 spans 15 residues. The DNA of the CDR3 is TGTGCCAGCAGCCGACATTCAGACAGGTCGGAGACCCAGTACTTC. Protein product: CASSRHSDRSETQYF.

This clone is medium-sized. The chain joins TRBV20-1 to TRBJ1-1; no reliable D call. The germline V and J ends were trimmed by 3 bases and 4 bases, with 21 bases remaining between them. From germline, CDR1 is DFQATT and CDR2 SNEGSKA (reference sequence). The CDR3 extends over 16 amino acids. The CDR3 nucleotides are TGCAGTGCTAGTAACCCGATCGGGCAAACTGGCACTGAAGCTTTCTTT. Translating gives CSASNPIGQTGTEAFF.

This chain connects TRBV6-1 to TRBJ1-5; no clear D. V was shortened by 1 base and J by 11 bases, with 12 bases between the two germline ends. The CDR3 consists of 13 residues. The V gene's germline CDR1 is MNHNS and CDR2 SASEGT. The CDR3 nucleotides read TGTGCCAGCAGTGAAGAGGCGCTACGGACCCAGCATTTT. Its translation is CASSEEALRTQHF.

The chain couples TRBV5-1 to TRBJ2-7; TRBD2 aligns across 8 bases. Germline lookup yields CDR1 SGHRS and CDR2 YFSETQ. This CDR3 is built from 15 residues. The trim removed 1 base at V and 4 bases at J, leaving 7 bases unmatched. CDR3 sequence (DNA): TGCGCCAGCAGCTTGATGACGGGAGGGCCATACGAGCAGTACTTC. This encodes CASSLMTGGPYEQYF. Together with reference TRBV5-1 and TRBJ2-7, the CDR3 gives the full variable domain: KAGVTQTPRYLIKTRGQQVTLSCSPISGHRSVSWYQQTPGQGLQFLFEYFSETQRNKGNFPGRFSGRQFSNSRSEMNVSTLELGDSALYLCASSLMTGGPYEQYFGPGTRLTVT.

DNA for the CDR3: TGTGCCAGCAGTCCCGGGGTCTTTGGCGAGCAGTACTTC. Its protein product is CASSPGVFGEQYF. This chain uses TRBV28 with TRBJ2-7; tentative D call: TRBD2 (5 bases). Trimming removed 5 bases from V and 6 bases from J, with 14 bases in between. This CDR3 region has 13 residues. Germline V CDR1 and CDR2: MDHEN, SYDVKM.

The genes are TRBV11-2 and TRBJ2-7, with D unclear. V was shortened by 4 bases and J by 0 bases, with 13 bases between the two germline ends. CDR1 and CDR2 (germline): SGHAT, FQNNGV. This CDR3 is 15 amino acids long. CDR3 amino acids: CASSSIITSSYEQYV. The CDR3 nucleotides read TGTGCCAGCAGCTCCATCATTACAAGCTCCTACGAGCAGTACGTC.